These 16 T cell receptor beta chains were all obtained from the same sample, sequenced in a study of a mutant IDH1 vaccine in newly diagnosed glioma. The data were produced by immunoSEQ multiplex PCR, yet TCRdb's version contains in-frame clones alone and is incomplete. The top ten clones hold approximately 5.5% of a sample with about 40,000 clones, 65% to 90% of them seen once. Time point defined: week 35, safety follow-up. Topical imiquimod accompanied each vaccine dose, which consisted of 300 ug of mutant IDH1 20-mer peptide. What these receptors recognize is not known. This specimen consisted of PBMCs, obtained from a glioma patient whose treatment included an IDH1 peptide vaccine. Source of these receptors: a woman between 50 and 59 years old with glioma.

V gene TRBV6-6 combines with J gene TRBJ1-5; D is undetermined. This CDR3 has 13 amino acids. Germline CDR1 MNHNY, CDR2 SVGAGI (reference sequence). The V end lost 4 bases, the J end lost 0 bases, and 4 bases lay between the germline ends. As DNA, the CDR3 is TGTGCCAGCAGTTCCCATAGCAATCAGCCCCAGCATTTT. It yields the protein CASSSHSNQPQHF.

The chain employs TRBV20-1 and TRBJ2-5; D unresolved. Germline V gene sequence: CDR1 DFQATT, CDR2 SNEGSKA (reference sequence). V lost 2 bases and J lost 1, with 2 bases in between. This CDR3 comprises 11 residues. CDR3 amino acids: CSARTQETQYF. The CDR3 DNA is TGCAGTGCTAGAACCCAAGAGACCCAGTACTTC.

The chain is built from TRBV5-1 and TRBJ1-6; 7 bases are a match to TRBD1. J lost 5 bases, V lost 3 bases, and 8 bases had no gene match. The germline gives CDR1 SGHRS, CDR2 YFSETQ. The CDR3 has 16 residues. The CDR3 loop reads CASSSGGQANNSPLHF. CDR3 nucleotides: TGCGCCAGCAGCTCTGGAGGACAGGCGAATAATTCACCCCTCCACTTT.

A single count supports this clone. The V call is TRBV7-9, the J call TRBJ2-5, with 14 nucleotides matching TRBD2. The ends lost 5 bases at V and 2 bases at J; junction bases unmatched: 10. Germline loops: CDR1 SEHNR, CDR2 FQNEAQ (reference sequence). The CDR3 is 18 residues long. CDR3: CASSPGLAGAIRQETQYF. Here the CDR3 DNA reads TGTGCCAGCAGCCCGGGACTAGCGGGGGCCATACGACAAGAGACCCAGTACTTC. The variable domain in full, completed from reference TRBV7-9 and TRBJ2-5, reads DTGVSQNPRHKITKRGQNVTFRCDPISEHNRLYWYRQTLGQGPEFLTYFQNEAQLEKSRLLSDRFSAERPKGSFSTLEIQRTEQGDSAMYLCASSPGLAGAIRQETQYFGPGTRLLVL.

The V gene is TRBV6-1, the J gene TRBJ2-7; weak D call: TRBD2 (6 bases). Germline values: CDR1 MNHNS, CDR2 SASEGT. The CDR3 is made up of 12 amino acids. Trimming removed 4 bases at V and 5 bases at J, with 9 bases between. The DNA of the CDR3 is TGTGCCAGCAGTGTATCGGGGGACGAGCAGTACTTC. Residues: CASSVSGDEQYF.

The CDR3 nucleotides are TGTGCCAGCAGCCAAATCAGGATGTCGGGAAGTGAGCAGTTCTTC. It codes for CASSQIRMSGSEQFF. The chain links TRBV4-2 to TRBJ2-1; TRBD2 might be the D (5 bases). The ends were cut back, 2 bases at V and 9 bases at J, with 17 bases in the middle. Germline CDR1 and CDR2: LGHNA and YNFKEQ. There are 15 residues in the CDR3.

This chain links TRBV6-1 with TRBJ1-2; 7 bases agree with TRBD1. Germline CDR1 MNHNS, CDR2 SASEGT. V shed 2 bases, J shed 7 bases, and the junction held 7 bases outside the gene matches. There are 14 residues in the CDR3. The CDR3 protein is CASSELDREGGYTF. CDR3 in DNA: TGTGCCAGCAGTGAACTCGACAGGGAAGGTGGCTACACCTTC.

The V gene is TRBV19, the J gene TRBJ1-5; TRBD1 might be the D (6 bases). The V gene's germline CDR1 is LNHDA and CDR2 SQIVND (reference sequence). V was shortened by 5 bases and J by 4 bases, with 15 bases between the two germline ends. This CDR3 spans 15 amino acids. This chain's CDR3 is CASSLDRWRNQPQHF. The CDR3 region has the DNA TGTGCCAGTAGTTTGGACAGATGGCGGAATCAGCCCCAGCATTTT.

V usage is TRBV6-1 and J usage is TRBJ1-2; D remains unclear. The CDR3 is 13 residues long. Trimming took 8 bases from V and 7 from J, leaving 17 bases between them. Germline CDR1 and CDR2: MNHNS and SASEGT. Here the CDR3 DNA reads TGTGCCAGCTCCCAAGTGGCGAGGACTGGCTACACCTTC. Translating it yields CASSQVARTGYTF.

This chain connects TRBV7-2 to TRBJ1-4; 7 nucleotides align to TRBD1. Per germline, CDR1 SGHTA and CDR2 FQGNSA. Trimming took 5 bases from V and 4 from J; bases not matched to a gene: 7. This CDR3 has 15 amino acids. The chain's CDR3 is CASSPYRGNNEKLFF. The CDR3 nucleotides read TGTGCCAGCAGCCCCTACAGGGGAAATAATGAAAAACTGTTTTTT.

This sequence joins TRBV5-1 and TRBJ2-7, with 12 bases fitting TRBD2. The CDR3 is 17 residues long. J lost 0 bases, V lost 1 base, and 5 bases had no gene match. The germline V gene encodes CDR1 SGHRS and CDR2 YFSETQ. The CDR3 sequence is CASSLWASGGASYEQYF. Written as DNA, the CDR3 is TGCGCCAGCAGCTTGTGGGCTAGCGGGGGGGCCTCCTACGAGCAGTACTTC.

The chain couples TRBV19 to TRBJ1-4; D is unclear. The CDR3 has 13 amino acids. Germline V gives CDR1 LNHDA, CDR2 SQIVND (reference sequence). Deletions cut 7 bases from V and 3 bases from J, with 9 bases between. CDR3 bases: TGTGCCAGTATTCTGGACGCTAATGAAAAACTGTTTTTT. It specifies CASILDANEKLFF.

This chain uses TRBV5-1 with TRBJ1-1; D gene ambiguous. The CDR3 loop spans 14 amino acids. Trimming took 3 bases from V and 0 from J, leaving 9 bases between them. Germline loops: CDR1 SGHRS, CDR2 YFSETQ. CDR3: CASSSRSLNTEAFF. Written as DNA, the CDR3 is TGCGCCAGCAGCTCGCGCAGCCTGAACACTGAAGCTTTCTTT.

The chain has TRBV19 and TRBJ1-6, with TRBD1 as a possible D gene (5 bases). V was shortened by 0 bases and J by 7 bases, with 10 bases between the two germline ends. Per the germline V gene, CDR1 is LNHDA and CDR2 is SQIVND (reference sequence). This CDR3 has 15 amino acids. CDR3 bases: TGTGCCAGTAGTATAGAATCAGGGTTCAATTCACCCCTCCACTTT. Its translation: CASSIESGFNSPLHF.

The CDR3 is CASSQGFYGYTF. The CDR3 region has the DNA TGTGCCAGCAGCCAAGGATTCTATGGCTACACCTTC. V is TRBV14 and J is TRBJ1-2; D not resolved. This CDR3 region has 12 residues. In germline, CDR1 is SGHDN, CDR2 FVKESK. V was shortened by 1 base and J by 4 bases, with 4 bases between the two germline ends.

The sample holds one count of this clone. The chain carries TRBV25-1 and TRBJ1-2; tentatively, D is TRBD1 (5 bases). CDR1 MGHDK and CDR2 SYGVNS come from the germline V gene. V was clipped by 1 base and J by 3 bases, with 12 bases between them. The CDR3 spans 15 residues. CDR3 loop: CASSEFGAVYYGYTF. The CDR3 DNA follows: TGTGCCAGCAGTGAATTCGGGGCAGTCTACTATGGCTACACCTTC.